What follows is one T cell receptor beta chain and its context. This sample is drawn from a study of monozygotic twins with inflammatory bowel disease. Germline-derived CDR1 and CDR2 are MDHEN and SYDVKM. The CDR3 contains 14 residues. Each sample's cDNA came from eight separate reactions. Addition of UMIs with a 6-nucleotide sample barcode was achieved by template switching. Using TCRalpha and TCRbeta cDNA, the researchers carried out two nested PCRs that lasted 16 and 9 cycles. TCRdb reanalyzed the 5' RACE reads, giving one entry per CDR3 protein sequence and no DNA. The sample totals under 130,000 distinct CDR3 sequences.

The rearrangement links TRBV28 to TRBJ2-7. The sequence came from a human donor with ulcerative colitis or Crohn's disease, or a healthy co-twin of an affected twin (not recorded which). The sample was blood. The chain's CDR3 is CASSSRLLSYEQYF.